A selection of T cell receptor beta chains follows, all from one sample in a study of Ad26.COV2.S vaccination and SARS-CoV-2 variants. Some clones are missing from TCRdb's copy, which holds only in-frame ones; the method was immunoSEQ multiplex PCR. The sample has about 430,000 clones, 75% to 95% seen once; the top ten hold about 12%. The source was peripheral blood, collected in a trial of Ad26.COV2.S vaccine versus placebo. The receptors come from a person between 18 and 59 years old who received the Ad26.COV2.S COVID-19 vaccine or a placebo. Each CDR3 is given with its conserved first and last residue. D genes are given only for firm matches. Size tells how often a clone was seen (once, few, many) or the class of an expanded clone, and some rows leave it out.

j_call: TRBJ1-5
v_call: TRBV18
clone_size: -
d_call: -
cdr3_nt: TGTGCCAGCTCAGGGGACTATAGCAATCAGCCCCAGCATTTT
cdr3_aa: CASSGDYSNQPQHF

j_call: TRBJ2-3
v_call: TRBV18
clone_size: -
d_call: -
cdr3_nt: TGTGCCAGCTCACCTCGGACAGATAGCACAGATACGCAGTATTTT
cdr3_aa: CASSPRTDSTDTQYF

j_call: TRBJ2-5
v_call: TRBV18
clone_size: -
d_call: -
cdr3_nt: TGTGCCAGCTCAGGGACCCCACTTTTAAGCGGACAAGAGACCCAGTACTTC
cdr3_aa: CASSGTPLLSGQETQYF

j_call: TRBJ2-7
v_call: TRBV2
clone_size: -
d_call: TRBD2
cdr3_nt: TGTGCCAGCAGGGAGGGACTAGCGGGAGGAAAGGGAAACTTC
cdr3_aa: CASREGLAGGKGNF

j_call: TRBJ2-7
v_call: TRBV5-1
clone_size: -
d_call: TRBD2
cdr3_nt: TGCGCCAGCAGCCCCCGCGAGACTAGCGGGACGGGGGAGCAGTACTTC
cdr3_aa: CASSPRETSGTGEQYF

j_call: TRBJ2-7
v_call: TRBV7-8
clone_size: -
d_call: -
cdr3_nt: TGTGCCAGCAGCCGTCAGGGGCTAGCGTCCTACGAGCAGTACTTC
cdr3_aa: CASSRQGLASYEQYF

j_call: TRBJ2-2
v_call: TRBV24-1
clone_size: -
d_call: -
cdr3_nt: TGTGCCACCAGTGAAGTTGGGAGCGGCCCCACCGGGGAGCTGTTTTTT
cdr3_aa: CATSEVGSGPTGELFF

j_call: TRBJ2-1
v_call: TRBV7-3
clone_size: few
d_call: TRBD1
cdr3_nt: TGTGCCAGCAGCGTGGGACAGGTCAATGAGCAGTTCTTC
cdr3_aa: CASSVGQVNEQFF

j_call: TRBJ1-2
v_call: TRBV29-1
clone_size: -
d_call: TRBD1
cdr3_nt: TGCAGCGCTCAAGAGGGGACAGGGTACGGCTACACCTTC
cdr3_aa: CSAQEGTGYGYTF

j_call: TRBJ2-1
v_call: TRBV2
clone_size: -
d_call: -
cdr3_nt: TGTGCCAGCAGCAGATCCGGGCTAGAACGGCGGGAGCAGTTCTTC
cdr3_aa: CASSRSGLERREQFF

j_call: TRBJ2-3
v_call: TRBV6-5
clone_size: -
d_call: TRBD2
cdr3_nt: TGTGCCAGCAGTTGGCTAGCGGGAGATGCAGATACGCAGTATTTT
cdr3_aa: CASSWLAGDADTQYF

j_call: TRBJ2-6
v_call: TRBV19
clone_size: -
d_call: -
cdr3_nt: TGTGCCAGTAGTATTACCCGGGGCACTCACTCTGGGGCCAACGTCCTGACTTTC
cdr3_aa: CASSITRGTHSGANVLTF

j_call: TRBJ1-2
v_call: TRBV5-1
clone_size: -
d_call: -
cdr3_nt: TGCGCCAGCACGGCCGACGGAAGCTATGGCTACACCTTC
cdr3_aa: CASTADGSYGYTF

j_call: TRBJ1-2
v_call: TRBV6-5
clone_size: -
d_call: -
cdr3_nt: TGTGCCAGCAGTTACGGGGGGAGTCATGGCTACACCTTC
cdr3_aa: CASSYGGSHGYTF

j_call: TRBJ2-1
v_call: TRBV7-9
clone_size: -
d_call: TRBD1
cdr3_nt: TGTGCCAGCAGCCAGGGACAGGGGATCTACAATGAGCAGTTCTTC
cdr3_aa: CASSQGQGIYNEQFF

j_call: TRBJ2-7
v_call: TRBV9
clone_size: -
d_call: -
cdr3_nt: TGTGCCAGCAGCGTAGGATCTAGCGTATACGAGCAGTACTTC
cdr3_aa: CASSVGSSVYEQYF

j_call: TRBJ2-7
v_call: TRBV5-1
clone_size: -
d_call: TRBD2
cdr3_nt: TGCGCCAGCAGCTTGGCTAGCGGAACCTACGAGCAGTACTTC
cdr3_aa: CASSLASGTYEQYF

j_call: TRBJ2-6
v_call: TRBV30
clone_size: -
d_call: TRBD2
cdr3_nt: TGTGCCTGCAGACTAGCGGGAGGGATCTCTGGGGCCAACGTCCTGACTTTC
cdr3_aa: CACRLAGGISGANVLTF

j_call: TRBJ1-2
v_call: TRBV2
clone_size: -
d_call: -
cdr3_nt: TGTGCCAGCAGTGAACAAGGCAGTACTAACTATGGCTACACCTTC
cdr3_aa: CASSEQGSTNYGYTF

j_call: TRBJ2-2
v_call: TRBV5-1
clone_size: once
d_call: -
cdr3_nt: TGCGCCAGCAGCTTGGTAGGGACGCCCGGCACCGGGGAGCTGTTTTTT
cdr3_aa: CASSLVGTPGTGELFF

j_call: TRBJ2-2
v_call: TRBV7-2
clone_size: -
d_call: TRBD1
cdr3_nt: TGTGCCAGCACCCCGAACCCTCGACAGGGGGCGTACACCGGGGAGCTGTTTTTT
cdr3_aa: CASTPNPRQGAYTGELFF

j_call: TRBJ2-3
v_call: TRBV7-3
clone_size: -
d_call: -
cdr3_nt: TGTGCCAGCAGCTTCAACCCTTCTACCACAGATACGCAGTATTTT
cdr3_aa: CASSFNPSTTDTQYF

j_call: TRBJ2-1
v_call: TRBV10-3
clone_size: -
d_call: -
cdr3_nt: TGTGCCATCAGTGATTCGAGAGGGGCCAATGAGCAGTTCTTC
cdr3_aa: CAISDSRGANEQFF

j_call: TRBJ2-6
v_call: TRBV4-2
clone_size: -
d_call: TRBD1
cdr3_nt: TGTGCCAGCAGCCACCGGGACAGGGCTACCGGGGCCAACGTCCTGACTTTC
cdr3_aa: CASSHRDRATGANVLTF

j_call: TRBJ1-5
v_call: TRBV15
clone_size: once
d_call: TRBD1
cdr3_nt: TGTGCCACCAGCAGACAGACAGGGGGTGCGCCCCAGCATTTT
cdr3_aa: CATSRQTGGAPQHF

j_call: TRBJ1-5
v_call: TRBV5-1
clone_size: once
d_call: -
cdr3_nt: TGCGCCAGGGTAGGTACAAGCCCCAATCAGCCCCAGCATTTT
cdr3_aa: CARVGTSPNQPQHF

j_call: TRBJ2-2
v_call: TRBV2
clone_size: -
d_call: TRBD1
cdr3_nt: TGTGCCAGCAGTGAGACAGGGGTTCCCGGGGAGCTGTTTTTT
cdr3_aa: CASSETGVPGELFF

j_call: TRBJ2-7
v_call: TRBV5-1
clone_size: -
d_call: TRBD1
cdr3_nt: TGCGCCAGCAGCCCCCAAGGGGGACAGAACTCCTACGAGCAGTACTTC
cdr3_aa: CASSPQGGQNSYEQYF

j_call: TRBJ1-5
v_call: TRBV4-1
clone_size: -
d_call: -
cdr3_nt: TGCGCCAGCAGCCAAGATCTCAATTGGGACATCAATCAGCCCCAGCATTTT
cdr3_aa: CASSQDLNWDINQPQHF

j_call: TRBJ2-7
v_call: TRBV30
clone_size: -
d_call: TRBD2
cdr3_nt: TGTGCCTGGAGTATGGAGGGGACTAGCGGGAGTTCATACGAGCAGTACTTC
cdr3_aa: CAWSMEGTSGSSYEQYF

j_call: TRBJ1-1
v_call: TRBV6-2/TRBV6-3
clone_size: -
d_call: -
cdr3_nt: TGTGCCAGCAGTTACTCAGGGCTGGCTGAAGCTTTCTTT
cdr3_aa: CASSYSGLAEAFF